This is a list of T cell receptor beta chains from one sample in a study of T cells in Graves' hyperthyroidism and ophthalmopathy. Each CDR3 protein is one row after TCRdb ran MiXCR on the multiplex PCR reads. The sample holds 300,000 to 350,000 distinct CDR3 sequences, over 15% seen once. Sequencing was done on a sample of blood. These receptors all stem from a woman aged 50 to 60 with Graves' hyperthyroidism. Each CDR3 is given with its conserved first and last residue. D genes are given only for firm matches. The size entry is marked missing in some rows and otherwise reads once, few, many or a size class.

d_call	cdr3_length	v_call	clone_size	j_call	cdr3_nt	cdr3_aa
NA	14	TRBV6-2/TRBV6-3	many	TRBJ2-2	TGTGCCAGCAACCCGGGCCTTTACACCGGGGAGCTGTTTTTT	CASNPGLYTGELFF
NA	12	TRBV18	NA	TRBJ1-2	TGTGCCAGCTCACCTGACAGCTCAGGCTACACCTTC	CASSPDSSGYTF
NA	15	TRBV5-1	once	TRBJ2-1	TGCGCCAGCAGCGATAACCGGGACTCCTACAATGAGCAGTTCTTC	CASSDNRDSYNEQFF
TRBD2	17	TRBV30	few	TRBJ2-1	TGTGCCTGGATCGGCGGGGGACCTTCGCGATCCTACAATGAGCAGTTCTTC	CAWIGGGPSRSYNEQFF
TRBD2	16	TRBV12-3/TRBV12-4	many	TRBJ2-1	TGTGCCAGCAGTTTAACCGGGACTAGCTCCTACAATGAGCAGTTCTTC	CASSLTGTSSYNEQFF
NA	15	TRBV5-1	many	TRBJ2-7	TGCGCCAGCAGCCCCAAAGAGGGAGGTACCAACGAGCAGTACTTC	CASSPKEGGTNEQYF
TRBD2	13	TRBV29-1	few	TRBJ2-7	TGCAGCGTTGACGGGACTAGCGGCTACGAGCAGTACTTC	CSVDGTSGYEQYF
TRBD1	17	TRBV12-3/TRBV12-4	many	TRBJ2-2	TGTGCCAGCAGTCCCTGGACAGGGGGAACGAACACCGGGGAGCTGTTTTTT	CASSPWTGGTNTGELFF
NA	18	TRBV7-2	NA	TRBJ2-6	TGTGCCAGCAGCTTAGTATCCCCCGGGAGTTCTGGGGCCAACGTCCTGACTTTC	CASSLVSPGSSGANVLTF
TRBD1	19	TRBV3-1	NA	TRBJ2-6	TGTGCCAGCAGCCTCCGGTGGGCAGGGGGCGCGGGAGGGGCCAACGTCCTGACTTTC	CASSLRWAGGAGGANVLTF
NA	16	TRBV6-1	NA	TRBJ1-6	TGTGCCAGCAGGATTAAAGGGGGGAAAGATAATTCACCCCTCCACTTT	CASRIKGGKDNSPLHF
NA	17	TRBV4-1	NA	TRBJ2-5	TGCGCCAGCAGCCATTACTTAGTACTCGGAACAGAAGAGACCCAGTACTTC	CASSHYLVLGTEETQYF
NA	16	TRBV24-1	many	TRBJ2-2	TGTGCCACCAGTGATCCAAGGCTGGGAAACACCGGGGAGCTGTTTTTT	CATSDPRLGNTGELFF
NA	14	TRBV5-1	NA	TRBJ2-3	TGCGCCAGCTCCGGGGGACTCTTCACAGATACGCAGTATTTT	CASSGGLFTDTQYF
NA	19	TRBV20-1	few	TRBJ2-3	TGCAGTGCTAGTTTCCATCGTCCCAATCCAGGGAGGAGCACAGATACGCAGTATTTT	CSASFHRPNPGRSTDTQYF
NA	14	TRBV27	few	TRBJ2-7	TGTGCCAGCAGTTTCCGACCGGGGCCCTACGAGCAGTACTTC	CASSFRPGPYEQYF
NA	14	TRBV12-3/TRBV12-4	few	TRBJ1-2	TGTGCCAGCAGTCCGGAGGGGGGGCTTGACGGCTACACCTTC	CASSPEGGLDGYTF
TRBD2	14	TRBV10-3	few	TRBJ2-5	TGTGCCGCCCGGATCGGGGGGGGTCAAGAGACCCAGTACTTC	CAARIGGGQETQYF
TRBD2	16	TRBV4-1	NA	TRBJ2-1	TGCGCCAGCAGCCAAGAGGGCGGGGGGTTTTCCAATGAGCAGTTCTTC	CASSQEGGGFSNEQFF
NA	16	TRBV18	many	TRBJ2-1	TGTGCCAGCTCACCAGGGCCGGCGGGCGGACCCAATGAGCAGTTCTTC	CASSPGPAGGPNEQFF
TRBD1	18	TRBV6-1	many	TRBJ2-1	TGTGCCAGCAGGGGACAGGGAGGTTTGGGGGGGCTAATTTACGAGCAGTTCTTC	CASRGQGGLGGLIYEQFF
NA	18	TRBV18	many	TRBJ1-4	TGTGCCAGCTCATCCCAAGCCTACAGGGTTACCACTAATGAAAAACTGTTTTTT	CASSSQAYRVTTNEKLFF
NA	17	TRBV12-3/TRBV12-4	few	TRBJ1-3	TGTGCCAGCACCGGGGCAACAGAACTAAACTCTGGAAACACCATATATTTT	CASTGATELNSGNTIYF
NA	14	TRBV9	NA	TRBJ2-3	TGTGCCAGCAGCGTAGTTGGCAGTACAGATACGCAGTATTTT	CASSVVGSTDTQYF
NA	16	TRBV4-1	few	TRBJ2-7	TGCGCCAGCAGCCAGGCTCTAGGTATAGGACTCTACGAGCAGTACTTC	CASSQALGIGLYEQYF
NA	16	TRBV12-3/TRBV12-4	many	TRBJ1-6	TGTGCCAGCAGTTTAGAGGGAGGAGGATATAATTCACCCCTCCACTTT	CASSLEGGGYNSPLHF
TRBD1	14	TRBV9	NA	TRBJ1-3	TGTGCCACCTCGGACAGGATCTCTGGAAACACCATATATTTT	CATSDRISGNTIYF
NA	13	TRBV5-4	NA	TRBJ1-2	TGTGCCAGCAGCCTATCGACAGGTCCCGGCTACACCTTC	CASSLSTGPGYTF
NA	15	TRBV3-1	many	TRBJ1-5	TGTGCCAGCAGCCGAGGATTCGCTCAGGGGCAGCCCCAGCATTTT	CASSRGFAQGQPQHF
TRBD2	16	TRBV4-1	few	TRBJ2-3	TGCGCCAGCAGCCAATTCGCGGGAGGGCCGGCAGATACGCAGTATTTT	CASSQFAGGPADTQYF
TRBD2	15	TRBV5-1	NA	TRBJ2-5	TGCGCCAGCAGCCTTGTCGGGGGGGGACAAGAGACCCAGTACTTC	CASSLVGGGQETQYF
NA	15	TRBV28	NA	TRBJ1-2	TGTGCCAGCAGTTCTACTACGGGACCTTCATATGGCTACACCTTC	CASSSTTGPSYGYTF
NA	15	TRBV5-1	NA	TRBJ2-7	TGCGCCAGCAGCGAGCCAGATCGGGTCCCTGGCGAGCAGTACTTC	CASSEPDRVPGEQYF
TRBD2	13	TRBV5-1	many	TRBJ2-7	TGCGCCAGCAGCCCAGGACTAGCTCACGAGCAGTACTTC	CASSPGLAHEQYF
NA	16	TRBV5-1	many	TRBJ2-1	TGCGCCAGCAGCTTGGTAGGGGGGGATTCTGGGAATGAGCAGTTCTTC	CASSLVGGDSGNEQFF
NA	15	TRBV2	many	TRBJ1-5	TGTGCCAGCAAGCCGGGGGGATTATCCAATCAGCCCCAGCATTTT	CASKPGGLSNQPQHF
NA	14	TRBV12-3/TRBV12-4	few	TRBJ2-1	TGTGCCAGCACCCAGCATCGAGCCTACAATGAGCAGTTCTTC	CASTQHRAYNEQFF
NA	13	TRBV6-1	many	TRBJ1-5	TGTGCCAGCAGTGCCGACAGCGATCAGCCCCAGCATTTT	CASSADSDQPQHF
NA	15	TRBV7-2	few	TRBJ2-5	TGTGCCAGCAGCTTAACTAACTGGGGACGGGAGACCCAGTACTTC	CASSLTNWGRETQYF
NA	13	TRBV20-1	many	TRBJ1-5	TGCAGTGCAACCCGGGACCGTAATCAGCCCCAGCATTTT	CSATRDRNQPQHF
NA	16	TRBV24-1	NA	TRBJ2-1	TGTGCCACCAGTGATTCCCAGGCACGGGACTACAATGAGCAGTTCTTC	CATSDSQARDYNEQFF
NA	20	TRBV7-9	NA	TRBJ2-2	TGTGCCAGCAGCTTAGCGCCCCCCCGCTATGACAGGCGAGACACCGGGGAGCTGTTTTTT	CASSLAPPRYDRRDTGELFF